The clone carrying this T cell receptor (beta chain) was recorded a few times. This sample was taken from a study of beta chain features in type 1 diabetes. Of the isolated RNA, all was reverse transcribed, and so the sequenced material was expressed TCRB transcripts. Profiled with immunoSEQ multiplex PCR; TCRdb holds only in-frame clones, not every one. The repertoire consists of more than 350,000 clones, with 9.5% to 12% occurring once and the leading ten covering 0.045% to 0.05%. V dropped 5 bases and J dropped 4 bases, with 10 bases sitting between them. The CDR3 contains 13 residues. Germline V gene lookup returns CDR1 KGHSH and CDR2 LQKENI.

The sequenced sample was naive CD4+ T cells from blood. The TCR sequence derives from a woman aged 18-29 years in good health. This chain connects TRBV18 to TRBJ2-3, with D unresolved. CDR3 DNA: TGTGCCAGCTCATTCCGACTCGCAGATACGCAGTATTTT. Its protein product is CASSFRLADTQYF. Variable domain in full (rest from reference TRBV18 and TRBJ2-3): NAGVMQNPRHLVRRRGQEARLRCSPMKGHSHVYWYRQLPEEGLKFMVYLQKENIIDESGMPKERFSAEFPKEGPSILRIQQVVRGDSAAYFCASSFRLADTQYFGPGTRLTVL.